The clone carrying this T cell receptor (beta chain) has ten or more counts. The target antigen is unknown. CDR1 and CDR2 from the germline V gene are SGHAT and FQNNGV. With 5 bases removed from V and 8 bases from J, the gap between germline ends came to 16 bases. This CDR3 comprises 14 residues. This sample was taken from a study of tumor and adjacent non-tumor tissue in lung cancer. Study outcomes and limitations: Patients with more diverse tumor TCRs had worse survival.

A modified ARM-PCR protocol with three rounds of nested PCR amplified TCRbeta. TCRdb ran MiXCR on the multiplex PCR reads and lists one entry per CDR3 protein. The repertoire holds fewer than 75,000 distinct CDR3 sequences, with around 82% as singletons. The template was RNA from unsorted bulk tissue. The normal lung tissue was taken more than 3 cm from the tumor edge. This sequence joins TRBV11-2 and TRBJ2-4; D may match TRBD1 or TRBD2 (6 bases each). Sequenced sample: distant non-tumor lung tissue. This receptor was obtained from a man in his sixties with non-small cell lung cancer. The DNA of the CDR3 is TGTGCCAGCAGCAAAGGGGGGACCGGAGACATTCAGTACTTC. Translated, it gives CASSKGGTGDIQYF.